The 20 T cell receptor beta chains given below trace back to one sample, sequenced in a study of blood T cell dynamics during melanoma immunotherapy. Profiling relied on immunoSEQ multiplex PCR, and the TCRdb table lists in-frame clones only, not all of them. The sample carries more than 13,000 clones, just over 85% recorded once. Time point defined: week 3, after first cycle of checkpoint inhibitor. The specimen comprised blood, sampled from a patient treated with checkpoint blockade. The receptors derive from a human donor with melanoma.

This clone was seen only a few times. The chain joins TRBV15 to TRBJ2-1; D may be TRBD1 (5 bases). Germline CDR1 reads LNHNV; CDR2 reads YYDKDF (reference sequence). This CDR3 is 17 amino acids long. V lost 3 bases and J lost 0, with 15 bases in between. CDR3 sequence: CATSSLADTVSYNEQFF. In nucleotides, the CDR3 is TGTGCCACCAGCAGCCTGGCGGACACCGTCTCCTACAATGAGCAGTTCTTC.

V is TRBV19 and J is TRBJ1-5; D gene unclear. Trimming took 3 bases from V and 4 from J, leaving 13 bases between them. This CDR3 is built from 15 residues. Germline V gene lookup returns CDR1 LNHDA and CDR2 SQIVND (reference sequence). The CDR3 loop reads CASSIQLAPNQPQHF. The CDR3 DNA reads TGTGCCAGTAGTATTCAGTTGGCCCCTAATCAGCCCCAGCATTTT.

V usage is TRBV28 and J usage is TRBJ2-5, with D perhaps matching TRBD1 (5 bases). With the DNA end fitting TRBJ2-7 better, the J assignment may be wrong. CDR3 length: 13 amino acids. In germline, CDR1 is MDHEN, CDR2 SYDVKM. CDR3 amino acids: CASRLGATYEQYF. In nucleotides, the CDR3 is TGTGCCAGCAGATTAGGGGCGACCTACGAGCAGTACTTC.

This clone was counted only a few times. CDR3 sequence: CASSLGGIKASYEQYF. The CDR3, as DNA: TGTGCCAGCAGTCTGGGAGGGATAAAGGCGTCCTACGAGCAGTACTTC. The chain combines TRBV5-4 with TRBJ2-7; TRBD2 matches 7 bases. With V trimmed by 5 bases and J by 1 base, 12 bases remained unmatched. CDR1 SGHNT and CDR2 YYREEE come from the germline V gene (reference sequence). This CDR3 has 16 amino acids.

This chain joins TRBV28 and TRBJ2-1; 8 positions agree with TRBD1. Germline V gene sequence: CDR1 MDHEN, CDR2 SYDVKM. V lost 2 bases, J lost 1 base, and 1 base stayed unmatched. The CDR3 contains 15 residues. The CDR3 sequence: CASSLTGGSYNEQFF. CDR3 sequence (DNA): TGTGCCAGCAGTTTAACAGGGGGGTCCTACAATGAGCAGTTCTTC.

A word on this clone: One end of the junction is discordant with germline, which a read error may explain. V gene TRBV6-5 combines with J gene TRBJ1-5, with unresolved D. Germline lookup yields CDR1 MNHEY and CDR2 SVGAGI. This CDR3 is 13 amino acids long. Here the CDR3 DNA reads TGTGCCATCAGTGAGTTCACGAATCAGCCCCAGCATTTT. It codes for CAISEFTNQPQHF.

The chain has TRBV21-1 and TRBJ2-5. The closer fit of TRBJ2-7 to the DNA end suggests the J call may be wrong. TRBV21-1 is a recognized pseudogene. CDR3 size: 15 residues. The chain's CDR3 is CASSNRGGLSYEQYF. The CDR3 DNA reads TGTGCCAGCAGCAACAGGGGAGGACTCTCCTACGAGCAGTACTTC.

This chain connects TRBV2 to TRBJ1-2; 7 bases align to TRBD1. The CDR3 consists of 14 residues. V lost 4 bases to trimming and J lost 8 bases; unmatched junction nucleotides: 10. Germline assignment: CDR1 SNHLY and CDR2 FYNNEI. CDR3 loop: CASSGDGRGIGYTF. The CDR3 DNA reads TGTGCCAGCAGTGGCGATGGCAGGGGGATCGGCTACACCTTC.

This chain uses TRBV21-1 with TRBJ2-2; no DNA check was done on the table's D call, TRBD1. TRBV21-1 corresponds to a pseudogene. CDR3 size: 17 residues. Here the CDR3 reads CASSKRPTGANTGELFF. DNA of the CDR3: TGTGCCAGCAGCAAAAGGCCGACAGGGGCGAACACCGGGGAGCTGTTTTTT.

V is TRBV6-1 and J is TRBJ2-3, with D perhaps being TRBD1 or TRBD2 (5 bases each). CDR1 is MNHNS and CDR2 is SASEGT in the germline V gene. V was trimmed by 1 base and J by 2 bases, leaving 10 bases between them. This CDR3 spans 15 amino acids. The CDR3 spells CASSEELGATDTQYF. The CDR3 DNA reads as TGTGCCAGCAGTGAAGAGCTCGGGGCCACAGATACGCAGTATTTT.

The V call is TRBV7-9, the J call TRBJ2-5; 7 bases agree with TRBD2. V lost 2 bases to trimming and J lost 2 bases; unmatched junction nucleotides: 5. From germline, CDR1 is SEHNR and CDR2 FQNEAQ (reference sequence). The CDR3 has 15 amino acids. CDR3 sequence: CASSLWGSGQETQYF. The CDR3, as DNA: TGTGCCAGCAGCTTATGGGGTAGCGGGCAAGAGACCCAGTACTTC.

This chain uses TRBV28 with TRBJ1-5; no clear D gene. CDR1 is MDHEN and CDR2 is SYDVKM in the germline V gene. This CDR3 region has 13 residues. V lost 7 bases to trimming and J lost 6 bases, with 13 bases between them. CDR3 loop: CASNLNGFQPQHF. The DNA for the CDR3 is TGTGCCAGCAACCTTAATGGGTTTCAGCCCCAGCATTTT.

V is TRBV28 and J is TRBJ1-3, with 10 bases aligning to TRBD1. The ends lost 5 bases at V and 6 bases at J; junction bases unmatched: 4. The CDR3 sequence is 14 residues long. The germline V gene has CDR1 MDHEN and CDR2 SYDVKM. In DNA, the CDR3 is TGTGCCAGCAGTAAGACAGGGGGCCAAAACACCATATATTTT. It is translated as CASSKTGGQNTIYF.

The count of this clone is one. The chain has TRBV29-1 and TRBJ1-1; D gene uncertain. Germline V gene lookup returns CDR1 SQVTM and CDR2 ANQGSEA. V was clipped by 6 bases and J by 10 bases, with 15 bases between them. The CDR3 length is 11 residues. This CDR3 is CSVGDRLGAFF. DNA for the CDR3: TGCAGCGTCGGTGACCGATTGGGAGCTTTCTTT.

V is TRBV6-6 and J is TRBJ1-2; TRBD1 might be the D (5 bases). CDR1 is MNHNY and CDR2 is SVGAGI in the germline V gene (reference sequence). V shed 0 bases and J shed 3 bases, with 11 bases lying between them. The CDR3 contains 15 residues. The CDR3 nucleotides read TGTGCCAGCAGTTACTCGCCGGGGGGGGACTATGGCTACACCTTC. The encoded protein is CASSYSPGGDYGYTF.

The chain couples TRBV5-4 to TRBJ1-1; 7 bases align to TRBD1. After removal of 3 bases from V and 0 bases from J, the junction contained 5 bases not matched to a gene. The length of the CDR3 is 15 residues. Germline V lookup: CDR1 SGHNT, CDR2 YYREEE (reference sequence). The CDR3: CASSSRQGVNTEAFF. The CDR3, as DNA: TGTGCCAGCAGCTCTCGACAGGGTGTGAACACTGAAGCTTTCTTT.

J is TRBJ2-1 and V is TRBV4-3; D assignment may be TRBD1 or TRBD2 (5 bases each). V was trimmed by 0 bases and J by 0 bases, leaving 12 bases between them. Germline CDR1 and CDR2: LGHNA and YSLEER. The CDR3 is made up of 17 amino acids. The chain's CDR3 is CASSQDPPGTSYNEQFF. CDR3 nucleotides: TGCGCCAGCAGCCAAGATCCCCCAGGGACCTCCTACAATGAGCAGTTCTTC.

As for this clone: The germline gene is not matched at one end of the junction; a read error may be the cause. The chain carries TRBV7-7 and TRBJ1-1; possible D gene TRBD1, 5 bases. The CDR3 covers 13 residues. Germline V lookup: CDR1 SSHAT, CDR2 FNYEAQ (reference sequence). The CDR3 bases are TGTGCTAGCAGCGCACAGGAGAACACTGAAGCTTTCTTT. This codes for CASSAQENTEAFF.

This chain joins TRBV10-3 and TRBJ2-5; perhaps TRBD1 as D (7 bases). Trimming took off 6 bases at V and 4 bases at J, with 15 bases between the two ends. CDR3 length: 14 residues. The V gene's germline CDR1 is ENHRY and CDR2 SYGVKD. This chain's CDR3 is CAIRLGGGVETQYF. The CDR3 DNA follows: TGTGCCATCAGGCTAGGAGGGGGCGTAGAGACCCAGTACTTC.

J is TRBJ2-7 and V is TRBV6-1; 7 positions agree with TRBD2. The CDR3 spans 13 residues. J gave up 5 bases and V 6 bases, and 7 bases lay outside the gene matches. CDR1 is MNHNS and CDR2 is SASEGT in the germline V gene. CDR3 coding DNA: TGTGCCAGCAGGGCTAGCGGAGCCCACGAGCAGTACTTC. It specifies CASRASGAHEQYF.